This TCR beta chain was captured in a study of T cell responses to AZD1222 COVID-19 vaccine. Study outcomes and limitations: Only after the peak T cell response were repertoires sampled. Among the donors, most were white British and more were female, and clonal diversity was possibly underestimated. The reported proportion of spike-specific TCRs targeting unmutated variant regions was nearly half.

Profiling relied on immunoSEQ multiplex PCR, and the TCRdb table lists in-frame clones only, not all of them. The table includes 99,000 or so clones, approximately 89% detected once. Second doses that came at about 4 or about 12 weeks were put together. On this clone: The antigen remains undetermined.

This CDR3 comprises 17 residues. Germline values: CDR1 SGHTA, CDR2 FQGNSA. With 6 bases clipped from V and 6 bases from J, the junction kept 10 bases outside the gene matches. The sample was peripheral blood, taken 28 days after the second AZD1222 dose. This TCR was sampled from an adult who received the AZD1222 COVID-19 vaccine. V and J are TRBV7-2 and TRBJ2-2; 13 bases are shared with TRBD2. The CDR3 sequence is CASRKLAGGRYAGELFF. CDR3 nucleotides: TGTGCCAGCAGAAAACTAGCGGGAGGGCGATACGCCGGGGAGCTGTTTTTT.